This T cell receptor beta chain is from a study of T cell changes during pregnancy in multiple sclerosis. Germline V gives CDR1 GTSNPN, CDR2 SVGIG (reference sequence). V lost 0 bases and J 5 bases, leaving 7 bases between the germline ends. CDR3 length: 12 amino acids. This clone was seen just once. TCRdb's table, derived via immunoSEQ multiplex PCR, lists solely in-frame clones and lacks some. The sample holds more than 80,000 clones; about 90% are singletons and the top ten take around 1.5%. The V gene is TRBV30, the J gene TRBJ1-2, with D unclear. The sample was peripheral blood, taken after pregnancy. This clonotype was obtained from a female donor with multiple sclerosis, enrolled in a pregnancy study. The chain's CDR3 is CAWSVVTYGYTF. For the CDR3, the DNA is TGTGCCTGGAGTGTGGTTACATATGGCTACACCTTC.